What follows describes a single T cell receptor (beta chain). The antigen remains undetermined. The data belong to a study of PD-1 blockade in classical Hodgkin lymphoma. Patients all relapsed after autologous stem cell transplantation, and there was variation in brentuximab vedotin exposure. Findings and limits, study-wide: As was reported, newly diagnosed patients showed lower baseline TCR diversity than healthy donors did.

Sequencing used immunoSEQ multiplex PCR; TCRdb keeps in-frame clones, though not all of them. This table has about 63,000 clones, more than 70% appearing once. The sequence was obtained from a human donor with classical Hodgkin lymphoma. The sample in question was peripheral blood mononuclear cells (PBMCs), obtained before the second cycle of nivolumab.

CDR3 protein: CASRGQGAATNEKLFF. The CDR3, as DNA: TGCGCCAGCAGGGGCCAGGGGGCTGCAACTAATGAAAAACTGTTTTTT. The V gene is TRBV5-1, the J gene TRBJ1-4; TRBD1 aligns across 8 bases. This CDR3 has 16 amino acids. J was trimmed by 0 bases and V by 5 bases; bases with no gene match: 6. Germline values: CDR1 SGHRS, CDR2 YFSETQ.